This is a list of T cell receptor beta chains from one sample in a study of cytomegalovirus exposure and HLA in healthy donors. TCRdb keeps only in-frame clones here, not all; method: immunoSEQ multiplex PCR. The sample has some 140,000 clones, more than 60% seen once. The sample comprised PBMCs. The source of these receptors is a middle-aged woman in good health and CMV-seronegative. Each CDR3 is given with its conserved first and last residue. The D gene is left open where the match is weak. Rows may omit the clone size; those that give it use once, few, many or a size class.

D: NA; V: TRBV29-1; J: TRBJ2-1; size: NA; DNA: TGCAGCGTTGCAGGCAATGAGCAGTTCTTC; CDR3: CSVAGNEQFF
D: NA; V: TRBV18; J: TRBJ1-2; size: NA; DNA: TGTGCCAGCTCACCCGGCGCCGGGGAGGGTGGCTACACCTTC; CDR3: CASSPGAGEGGYTF
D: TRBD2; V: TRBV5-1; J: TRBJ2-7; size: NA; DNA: TGCGCCAGCAGCCCGGGGGGGAACTACGAGCAGTACTTC; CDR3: CASSPGGNYEQYF
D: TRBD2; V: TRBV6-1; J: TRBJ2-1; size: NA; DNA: TGTGCCAGCAGTGAAGTCGGGAGGGGATACAATGAGCAGTTCTTC; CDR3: CASSEVGRGYNEQFF
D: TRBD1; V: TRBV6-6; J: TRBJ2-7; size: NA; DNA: TGTGCCAGCACCTCTACGGGACAGTCCTACGAGCAGTACTTC; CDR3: CASTSTGQSYEQYF
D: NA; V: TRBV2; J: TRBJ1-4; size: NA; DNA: TGTGCCAGCAGTGAGGTATCCGGAACGTGGAGTGAAAAACTGTTTTTT; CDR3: CASSEVSGTWSEKLFF
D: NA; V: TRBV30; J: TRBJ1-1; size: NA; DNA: TGTGCCTGGAGTCCCTCGCATCGGGCGGGGGCGGGAGTGAACACTGAAGCTTTCTTT; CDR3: CAWSPSHRAGAGVNTEAFF
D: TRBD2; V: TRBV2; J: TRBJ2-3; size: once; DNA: TGTGCCAGCAATTCGGCTAGCGGGAGTGCAGATACGCAGTATTTT; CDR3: CASNSASGSADTQYF
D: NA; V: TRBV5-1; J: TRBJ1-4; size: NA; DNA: TGCGCCAGCAGCTTTGGGCAGATAAGTCCGAATAATGAAAAACTGTTTTTT; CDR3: CASSFGQISPNNEKLFF
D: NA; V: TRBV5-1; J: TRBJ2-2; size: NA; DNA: TGCGCCAGCAGCAAGACAGTGAGCACCGGGGAGCTGTTTTTT; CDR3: CASSKTVSTGELFF
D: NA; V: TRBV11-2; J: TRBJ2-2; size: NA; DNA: TGTGCCAGCAGCTTAGATCGAGCTCAGCTGTTTTTT; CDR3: CASSLDRAQLFF
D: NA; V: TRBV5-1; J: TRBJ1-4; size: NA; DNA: TGCGCCAGCAGCTTGTATTCAGAACCGAATGAAAAACTGTTTTTT; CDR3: CASSLYSEPNEKLFF
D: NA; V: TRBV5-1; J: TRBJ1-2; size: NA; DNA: TGCGCCAGCAGCTTGGGAACGAAACTCTATGGCTACACCTTC; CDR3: CASSLGTKLYGYTF
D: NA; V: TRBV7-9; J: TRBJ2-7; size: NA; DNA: TGTGCCAGCAGCTTAAGTGGTGGGGGCTGGGTGATCGAGCAGTACTTC; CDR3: CASSLSGGGWVIEQYF
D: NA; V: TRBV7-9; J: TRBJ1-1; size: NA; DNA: TGTGCCAGCAGCCGCCCGGGACAAGGCCTGGAAGCTTTCTTT; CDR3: CASSRPGQGLEAFF
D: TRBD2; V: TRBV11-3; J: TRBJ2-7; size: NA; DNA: TGTGCCAGCAGCACACTAGCGGGAGGAGGCGAGCAGTACTTC; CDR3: CASSTLAGGGEQYF
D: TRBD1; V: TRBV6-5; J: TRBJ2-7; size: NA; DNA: TGTGCCAGCAGTTACGGGACAGGCTTCGAGCAGTACTTC; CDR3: CASSYGTGFEQYF
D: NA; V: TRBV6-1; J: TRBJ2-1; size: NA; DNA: TGTGCCAGCAGTGAGTTGCGGAGCTCCTACAATGAGCAGTTCTTC; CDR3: CASSELRSSYNEQFF
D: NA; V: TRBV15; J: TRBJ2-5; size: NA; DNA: TGTGCCACCAGCAGAGCAGACGGCGTAGCAGGGGAGACCCAGTACTTC; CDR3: CATSRADGVAGETQYF
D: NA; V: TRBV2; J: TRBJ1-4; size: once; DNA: TGTGCCAGCAGTGATTCCCGGTTTTCAACCCGTAATGAAAAACTGTTTTTT; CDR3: CASSDSRFSTRNEKLFF
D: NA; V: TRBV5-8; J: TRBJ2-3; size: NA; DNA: TGTGCCAGCAGCTTGGCGCAGGGCGGTTTGGGCACAGATACGCAGTATTTT; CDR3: CASSLAQGGLGTDTQYF
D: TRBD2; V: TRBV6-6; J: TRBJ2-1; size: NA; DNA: TGTGCCAGCAGTTACGGGACTAGCGTCTCCTACAATGAGCAGTTCTTC; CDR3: CASSYGTSVSYNEQFF
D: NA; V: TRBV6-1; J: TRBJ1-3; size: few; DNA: TGTGCCAGCAGTGAGGAACAGGGTTCGGGAAACACCATATATTTT; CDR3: CASSEEQGSGNTIYF
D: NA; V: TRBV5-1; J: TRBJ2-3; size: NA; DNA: TGCGCCAGCAGAAGTCAGTTGAAGACAGATACGCAGTATTTT; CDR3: CASRSQLKTDTQYF
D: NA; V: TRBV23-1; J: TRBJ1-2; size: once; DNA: TGCGCCAGCAGTCAAGAGGAGGACTTGGGCTACACCTTC; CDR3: CASSQEEDLGYTF
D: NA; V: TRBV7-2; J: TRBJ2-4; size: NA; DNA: TGTGCCAGCAGCTTACTTAGACAGCCCGTCCTACAGTACTTC; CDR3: CASSLLRQPVLQYF
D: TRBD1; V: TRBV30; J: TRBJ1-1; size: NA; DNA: TGTGCCTTACAGGGGGCAAGAGGAACTGAAGCTTTCTTT; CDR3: CALQGARGTEAFF
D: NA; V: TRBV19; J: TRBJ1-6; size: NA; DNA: TGTGCCAGTACCGGTAGCTCCTATAATTCACCCCTCCACTTT; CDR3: CASTGSSYNSPLHF
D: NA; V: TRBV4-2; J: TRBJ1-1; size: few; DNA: TGTGCCAGCAGCCAATCGAGCGAGTTGAACACTGAAGCTTTCTTT; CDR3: CASSQSSELNTEAFF
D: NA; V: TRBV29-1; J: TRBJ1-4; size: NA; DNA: TGCAGCGTTGACTCAGGACACCCTAATGAAAAACTGTTTTTT; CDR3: CSVDSGHPNEKLFF
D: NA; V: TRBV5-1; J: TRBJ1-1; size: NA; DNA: TGCGCCAGCGGGGGGGGGACCTCGCTCGCTGAAGCTTTCTTT; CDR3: CASGGGTSLAEAFF
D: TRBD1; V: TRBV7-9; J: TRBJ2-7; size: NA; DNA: TGTGCCAGCAGCCTTGTGGACAGGGAAGACGAGCAGTACTTC; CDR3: CASSLVDREDEQYF
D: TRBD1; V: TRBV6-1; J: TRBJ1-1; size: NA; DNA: TGTGCCAGCAACCAGGACAGGGGAGGACTCACTGAAGCTTTCTTT; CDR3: CASNQDRGGLTEAFF
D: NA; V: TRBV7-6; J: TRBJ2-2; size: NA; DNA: TGTGCCAGCAGCTTGCCTCGCAACTACCCGAACACCGGGGAGCTGTTTTTT; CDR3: CASSLPRNYPNTGELFF
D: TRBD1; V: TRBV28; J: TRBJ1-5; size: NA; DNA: TGTGCCAGCAGTTCCCCGAGACAGGGCGGCAATCAGCCCCAGCATTTT; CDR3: CASSSPRQGGNQPQHF
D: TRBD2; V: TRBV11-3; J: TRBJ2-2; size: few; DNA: TGTGCCAGCAGTTCTTCAGCGGGAGTGAACGGGGAGCTGTTTTTT; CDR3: CASSSSAGVNGELFF
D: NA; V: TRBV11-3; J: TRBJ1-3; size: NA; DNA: TGTGCCAGCCGGGGGACTGCGGGGCTCACCATATATTTT; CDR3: CASRGTAGLTIYF
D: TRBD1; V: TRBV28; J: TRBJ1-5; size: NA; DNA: TGTGCCAGCAGTTTACCCGGACAGGTCCAGCATTTT; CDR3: CASSLPGQVQHF
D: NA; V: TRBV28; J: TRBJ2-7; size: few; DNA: TGTGCCAGCAGCCACGCCCCCGGGGTGGAGAGCTACGAGCAGTACTTC; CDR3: CASSHAPGVESYEQYF
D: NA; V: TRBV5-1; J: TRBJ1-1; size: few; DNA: TGCGCCAGCAGCTTCGGGGAGGAAGCTTTCTTT; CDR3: CASSFGEEAFF
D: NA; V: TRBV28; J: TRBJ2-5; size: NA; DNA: TGTGCCAGCAGTTTATGGGGACTGGCCAAGGAGGAGACCCAGTACTTC; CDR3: CASSLWGLAKEETQYF
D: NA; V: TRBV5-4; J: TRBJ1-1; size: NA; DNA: TGTGCCAGCAGCTTGCCGGGTTTGAACACTGAAGCTTTCTTT; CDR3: CASSLPGLNTEAFF
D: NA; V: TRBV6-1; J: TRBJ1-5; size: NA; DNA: TGTGCCAGCAGTCACGGGAGGGGGAATCAGCCCCAGCATTTT; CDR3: CASSHGRGNQPQHF
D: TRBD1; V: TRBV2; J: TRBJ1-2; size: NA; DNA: TGTGCCAGCATCGAAAGCCGGACAGGGGGCGCGGGAGGCTACACCTTC; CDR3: CASIESRTGGAGGYTF
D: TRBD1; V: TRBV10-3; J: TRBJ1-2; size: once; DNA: TGTGCCATCAGTGACTATGGCAGGGGGCACTATGGCTACACCTTC; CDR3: CAISDYGRGHYGYTF
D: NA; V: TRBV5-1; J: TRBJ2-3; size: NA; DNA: TGCGCCAGCAGCTTGGTCGCGCTGCGCACAGATACGCAGTATTTT; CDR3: CASSLVALRTDTQYF
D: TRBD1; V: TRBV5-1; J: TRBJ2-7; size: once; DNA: TGCGCCAGCACCCCGGACAGGGCCCCTAGCGAGCAGTACTTC; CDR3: CASTPDRAPSEQYF
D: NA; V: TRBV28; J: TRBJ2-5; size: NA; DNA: TGTGCCAGCAGCCCGCCTAGAACCCAAGAGACCCAGTACTTC; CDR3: CASSPPRTQETQYF
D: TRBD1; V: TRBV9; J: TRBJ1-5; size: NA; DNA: TGTGCCAGCAGCGCAGGACAGGGAGGTCAGCCCCAGCATTTT; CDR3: CASSAGQGGQPQHF
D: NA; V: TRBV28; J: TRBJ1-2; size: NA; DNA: TGTGCCAGCAGTTTATTGCAGGGAAACTATGGCTACACCTTC; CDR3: CASSLLQGNYGYTF